The T cell receptor beta chain under discussion was sequenced for a study of cytomegalovirus exposure and HLA in healthy donors. Findings and limits, study-wide: Most TCR sequences showed up rarely, but some public TCRs showed up in many donors. Cytomegalovirus-associated status was assigned to more than 150 TCR beta chains.

Assay used: immunoSEQ multiplex PCR; TCRdb lists only in-frame clones, some missing. The sample lists 150,000 or so clones; less than 90% were seen once. Points on this clone: Its antigen is undetermined.

Germline V gene sequence: CDR1 KGHSH, CDR2 LQKENI. The CDR3 runs 16 residues. Trimming stripped 3 bases from V and 7 bases from J, with 19 bases between. The rearrangement links TRBV18 to TRBJ2-1; the D gene is possibly TRBD2 (5 bases). Material: PBMCs. This receptor was taken from a man in his thirties or forties in good health and CMV-seropositive. This CDR3 reads CASSPFSPREGNEQFF. Here the CDR3 DNA reads TGTGCCAGCTCACCGTTCAGTCCTAGAGAGGGAAATGAGCAGTTCTTC.